This T cell receptor (beta chain) comes out of a study of cytomegalovirus exposure and HLA in healthy donors. Primers included in the PCR were 60 Vbeta and 13 Jbeta primers. Repertoires were generated with immunoSEQ multiplex PCR, while TCRdb's copy carries only in-frame clones and drops some. The profile shows 99,000 or so clones, over 65% of them singletons. This CDR3 is built from 15 residues. The germline V gene has CDR1 SGHVS and CDR2 FQNEAQ. J is TRBJ2-5 and V is TRBV7-8; 10 nucleotides align to TRBD1. The J call may not be correct, given that the DNA end is closer to TRBJ2-7. The origin of this receptor is a woman between 35 and 50 years old in good health and CMV-seronegative. The sample consisted of PBMCs. CDR3 DNA sequence: TGTGCCAGCAGCCCCGGGACAGGGGACCCATACGAGCAGTACTTC. Translation gives CASSPGTGDPYEQYF.